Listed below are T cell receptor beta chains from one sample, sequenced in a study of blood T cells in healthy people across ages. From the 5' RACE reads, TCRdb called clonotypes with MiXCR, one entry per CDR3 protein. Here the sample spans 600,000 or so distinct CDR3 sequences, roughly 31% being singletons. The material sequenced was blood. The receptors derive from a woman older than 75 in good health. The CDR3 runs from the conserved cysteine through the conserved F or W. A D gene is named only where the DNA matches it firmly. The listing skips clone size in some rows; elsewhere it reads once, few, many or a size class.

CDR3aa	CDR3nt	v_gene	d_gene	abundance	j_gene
CASGTVGYEQYF	TGTGCATCGGGGACAGTTGGCTACGAGCAGTACTTC	TRBV10-3	TRBD1	.	TRBJ2-7
CASSLGGRDPRSEAFF	TGTGCCAGCAGCTTGGGGGGCCGGGACCCAAGGTCTGAAGCTTTCTTT	TRBV5-5	.	many	TRBJ1-1
CASSVGLAGYSEQYF	TGTGCCAGCAGCGTAGGCCTAGCGGGGTACAGTGAGCAGTACTTC	TRBV9	TRBD2	.	TRBJ2-7
CASSLGQGASEQYF	TGTGCCAGCAGCTTGGGACAGGGGGCAAGCGAGCAGTACTTC	TRBV11-3	TRBD1	many	TRBJ2-7
CASSPVRKMEGYTF	TGTGCCAGCAGCCCCGTTCGGAAAATGGAGGGCTACACCTTC	TRBV7-2	.	.	TRBJ1-2
CASSYSSVGRELFF	TGTGCCAGCAGTTACTCGTCCGTAGGCCGGGAGCTGTTTTTT	TRBV6-2/TRBV6-3	.	few	TRBJ2-2
CASNLRGEKLFF	TGTGCCAGCAATCTAAGGGGTGAAAAACTGTTTTTT	TRBV12-3/TRBV12-4	.	few	TRBJ1-4
CASSPSPALDNEQFF	TGCGCCAGCAGCCCTAGCCCCGCCCTGGACAATGAGCAGTTCTTC	TRBV5-1	.	once	TRBJ2-1
CASSQDRGGIRAGSVDGYTF	TGTGCCAGCAGCCAAGATAGAGGTGGAATTAGAGCAGGGAGTGTTGATGGCTACACCTTC	TRBV3-1	.	.	TRBJ1-2
CATTKEGPNYGYTF	TGTGCCACCACGAAGGAAGGTCCTAACTATGGCTACACCTTC	TRBV24-1	.	many	TRBJ1-2
CSVGGVDNEQFF	TGCAGCGTTGGGGGGGTGGACAATGAGCAGTTCTTC	TRBV29-1	.	many	TRBJ2-1
CASSFIVGSKNIQYF	TGTGCCAGCAGTTTTATAGTTGGATCCAAAAACATTCAGTACTTC	TRBV12-3/TRBV12-4	.	many	TRBJ2-4
CASSLRAGGGETQYF	TGTGCCAGCAGTTTAAGAGCTGGAGGTGGAGAGACCCAGTACTTC	TRBV27	.	.	TRBJ2-5
CSARGDRERDTQYF	TGCAGTGCTAGGGGGGACAGAGAAAGAGATACGCAGTATTTT	TRBV20-1	TRBD1	once	TRBJ2-3
CASSERPGTGYNEQFF	TGTGCCAGCAGTGAACGCCCCGGGACTGGATACAATGAGCAGTTCTTC	TRBV6-9	.	many	TRBJ2-1
CATSQKNGDRNQPQHF	TGTGCCACCAGTCAAAAAAATGGAGATCGCAATCAGCCCCAGCATTTT	TRBV24-1	.	.	TRBJ1-5
CASSNRQGVTNEQYF	TGTGCCAGCAGCAACAGACAGGGAGTAACTAACGAGCAGTACTTC	TRBV6-2/TRBV6-3	TRBD1	many	TRBJ2-7
CSARERGRPSAGYTF	TGCAGTGCTAGAGAAAGGGGCCGCCCGTCCGCGGGCTACACCTTC	TRBV20-1	.	many	TRBJ1-2
CAGRVGGPPSNEQYF	TGTGCCGGCAGGGTCGGGGGCCCCCCCTCCAATGAGCAGTACTTC	TRBV6-5	.	once	TRBJ2-7
CASSLRRRGPNTTNEKLFF	TGTGCCAGCAGCCTAAGACGCAGGGGGCCGAATACGACTAATGAAAAACTGTTTTTT	TRBV27	TRBD1	many	TRBJ1-4
CASSSGLNLHF	TGTGCCAGCAGCTCCGGCCTTAACCTCCACTTT	TRBV7-2	.	few	TRBJ1-6
CASSSGITEAFF	TGTGCCAGCAGTTCGGGAATCACTGAAGCTTTCTTT	TRBV12-3/TRBV12-4	.	.	TRBJ1-1
CSASQAGTGIQQETQYF	TGCAGTGCGTCCCAGGCCGGGACAGGGATTCAACAAGAGACCCAGTACTTC	TRBV20-1	TRBD1	.	TRBJ2-5
CASSEGNTPNSPLHF	TGTGCCAGCAGTGAAGGGAATACCCCGAATTCACCCCTCCACTTT	TRBV25-1	.	many	TRBJ1-6
CASSYSISYEQYF	TGTGCCAGCAGTTACTCGATATCCTACGAGCAGTACTTC	TRBV6-2/TRBV6-3	.	many	TRBJ2-7
CASSPEAKDTDTQYF	TGTGCCAGCAGTCCCGAGGCGAAGGATACGGATACGCAGTATTTT	TRBV12-3/TRBV12-4	.	.	TRBJ2-3
CASSLGQGDYNEQYF	TGTGCCAGTAGCTTAGGGCAGGGTGACTACAATGAGCAGTACTTC	TRBV7-2	.	few	TRBJ2-7